A selection of T cell receptor beta chains follows, all from one sample in a study of T cell responses to AZD1222 COVID-19 vaccine. The assay was immunoSEQ multiplex PCR, and TCRdb's table has in-frame clones only and misses some. Of about 190,000 clones listed, approximately 91% are singletons. The source material was peripheral blood, sampled on day 0 of AZD1222 vaccination. The source is an adult in good health. Each CDR3 is given with its conserved first and last residue. A D gene is named only where the DNA matches it firmly. Part of the rows lack a size; the others show once, few, many or a class for expanded clones.

. TRBJ1-6 TRBV6-5 . TGTGCCAGCAGTTACGGCAGGGCTGGGATATCACCCCTCCACTTT CASSYGRAGISPLHF
TRBD2 TRBJ2-1 TRBV5-4 . TGTGCCAGCAGCTTTGGCAGCGGGAGCTCCTACAATGAGCAGTTCTTC CASSFGSGSSYNEQFF
. TRBJ1-5 TRBV6-6 few TGTGCCAGCAGTGAGGGGGTTCGGCCCCAGCATTTT CASSEGVRPQHF
TRBD2 TRBJ2-2 TRBV6-5 . TGTGCCAGCAGTAGGACTAGCGGCGTTACCGGGGAGCTGTTTTTT CASSRTSGVTGELFF
. TRBJ1-1 TRBV7-9 . TGTGCCAGCGCCCCCAATCGGGGGGTAATGACTGAAGCTTTCTTT CASAPNRGVMTEAFF
. TRBJ1-2 TRBV3-1/TRBV3-2 . TGTGCCAGCAGCCAAGATGAATCGGCGCGGGCAAAAGAGAGCGGCTACACCTTC CASSQDESARAKESGYTF
TRBD2 TRBJ2-1 TRBV4-3 . TGCGCCAGCAGCCAAGATCCGCCTAGCGGGGAACGACCCTACAATGAGCAGTTCTTC CASSQDPPSGERPYNEQFF
. TRBJ1-5 TRBV19 . TGTGCCAGCGACAGGTACGATAGCAATCAGCCCCAGCATTTT CASDRYDSNQPQHF
TRBD1 TRBJ2-7 TRBV7-9 . TGTGCCAGCAGCGTGACTACCGGGACAGGGAATTACGAGCAGTACTTC CASSVTTGTGNYEQYF
. TRBJ2-7 TRBV3-1/TRBV3-2 . TGTGCCAGCAGCCACAAGATGGGGGAGCAGTACTTC CASSHKMGEQYF
. TRBJ2-7 TRBV7-9 . TGTGCCAGCAGCTTAGTCTCCGAGCAGTACTTC CASSLVSEQYF
TRBD1 TRBJ1-6 TRBV27 . TGTGCCAGCAGCAAGCAGGGGGCAAATTCACCCCTCCACTTT CASSKQGANSPLHF
. TRBJ2-5 TRBV5-1 . TGCGCCAGCAGCTGGGACAAGATAGAGACCCAGTACTTC CASSWDKIETQYF